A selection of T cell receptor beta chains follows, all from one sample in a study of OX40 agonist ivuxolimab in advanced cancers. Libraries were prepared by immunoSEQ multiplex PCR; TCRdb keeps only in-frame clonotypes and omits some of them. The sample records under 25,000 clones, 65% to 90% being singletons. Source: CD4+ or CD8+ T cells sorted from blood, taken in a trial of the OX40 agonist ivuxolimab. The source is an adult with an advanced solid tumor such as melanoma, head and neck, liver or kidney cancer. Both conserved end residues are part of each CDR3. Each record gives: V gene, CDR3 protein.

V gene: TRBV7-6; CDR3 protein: CASSSYAGVADTQYF
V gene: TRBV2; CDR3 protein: CASSRQGFDEQYF
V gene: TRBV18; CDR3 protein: CASSPGGENEQFF
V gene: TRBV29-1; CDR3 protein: CSATGTGGTDTQYF
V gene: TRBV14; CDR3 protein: CASSRMRGGVGPDTQYF
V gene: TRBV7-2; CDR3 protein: CASSLRGLGAFF
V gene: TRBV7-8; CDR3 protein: CASSSRTERNEKLFF
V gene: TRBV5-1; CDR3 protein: CASSLPGGYGYTF
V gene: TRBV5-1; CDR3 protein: CASTLTGDPYNEQFF
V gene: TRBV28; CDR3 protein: CASRRTGGTNTEAFF
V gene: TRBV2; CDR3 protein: CASSTLAGSYNEQFF
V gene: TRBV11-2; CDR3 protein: CASSLDRGTGVLGYGYTF
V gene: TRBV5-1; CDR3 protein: CASSMIGRSTYEQYF
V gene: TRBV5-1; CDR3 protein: CASSLGDTGPYGYTF
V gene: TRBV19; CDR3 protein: CASSIVSLADTGELFF
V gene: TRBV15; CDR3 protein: CATSRGQSSNQPQHF
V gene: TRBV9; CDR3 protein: CASSVGSGANVLTF
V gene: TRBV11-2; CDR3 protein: CASSFASYEQYF
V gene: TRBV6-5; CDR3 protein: CASSYRTGGTEAFF
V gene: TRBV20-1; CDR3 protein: CSARKYNEQFF
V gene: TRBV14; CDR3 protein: CASSQERGGRNNSPLHF
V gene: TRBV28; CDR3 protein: CASSFGAQETQYF